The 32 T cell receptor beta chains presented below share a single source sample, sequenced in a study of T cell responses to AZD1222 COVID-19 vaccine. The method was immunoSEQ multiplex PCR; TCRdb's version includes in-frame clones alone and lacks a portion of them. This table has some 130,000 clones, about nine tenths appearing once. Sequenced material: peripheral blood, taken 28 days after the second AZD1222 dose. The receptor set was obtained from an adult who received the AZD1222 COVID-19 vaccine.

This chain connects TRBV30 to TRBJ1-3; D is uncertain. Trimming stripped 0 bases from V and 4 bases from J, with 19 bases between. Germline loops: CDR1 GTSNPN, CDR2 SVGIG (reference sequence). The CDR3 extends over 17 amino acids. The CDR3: CAWSVPRTSFGGNTIYF. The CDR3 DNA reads TGTGCCTGGAGTGTACCCCGAACGTCCTTTGGGGGAAACACCATATATTTT.

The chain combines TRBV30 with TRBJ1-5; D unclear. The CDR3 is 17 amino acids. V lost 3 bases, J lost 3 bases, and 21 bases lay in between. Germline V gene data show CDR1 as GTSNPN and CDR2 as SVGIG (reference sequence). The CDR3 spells CAWSLGSSGLHNQPQHF. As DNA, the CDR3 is TGTGCCTGGAGCCTTGGGTCCTCGGGATTACACAATCAGCCCCAGCATTTT.

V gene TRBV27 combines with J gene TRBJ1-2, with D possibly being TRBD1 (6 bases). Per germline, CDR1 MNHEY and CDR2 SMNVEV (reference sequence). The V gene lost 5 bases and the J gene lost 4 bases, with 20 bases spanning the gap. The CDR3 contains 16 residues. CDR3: CASSKGGDSRGYGYTF. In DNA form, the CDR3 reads TGTGCCAGCAGTAAAGGGGGGGATTCCCGAGGCTATGGCTACACCTTC.

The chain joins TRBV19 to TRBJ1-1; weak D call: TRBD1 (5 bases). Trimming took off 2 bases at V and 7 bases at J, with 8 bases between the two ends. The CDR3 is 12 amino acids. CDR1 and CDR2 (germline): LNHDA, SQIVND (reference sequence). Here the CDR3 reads CASSILGGEAFF. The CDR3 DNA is TGTGCCAGTAGTATACTTGGGGGTGAAGCTTTCTTT.

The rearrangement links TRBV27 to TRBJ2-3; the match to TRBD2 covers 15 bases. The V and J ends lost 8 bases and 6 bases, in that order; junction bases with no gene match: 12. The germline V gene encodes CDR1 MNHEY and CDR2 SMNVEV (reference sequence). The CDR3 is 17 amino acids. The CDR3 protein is CASRSLGTSGRSDTQYF. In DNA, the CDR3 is TGTGCCAGCCGCTCCTTGGGGACTAGCGGGAGGTCCGATACGCAGTATTTT.

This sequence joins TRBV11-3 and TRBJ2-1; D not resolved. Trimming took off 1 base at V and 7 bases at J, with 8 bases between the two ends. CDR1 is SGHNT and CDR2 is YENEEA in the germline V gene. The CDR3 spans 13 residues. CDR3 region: CASSLGGGNEQFF. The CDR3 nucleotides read TGTGCCAGCAGCTTAGGGGGTGGGAATGAGCAGTTCTTC.

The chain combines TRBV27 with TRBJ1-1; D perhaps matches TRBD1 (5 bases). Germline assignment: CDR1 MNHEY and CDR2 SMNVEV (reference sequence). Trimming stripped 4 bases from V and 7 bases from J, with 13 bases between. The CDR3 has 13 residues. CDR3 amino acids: CASSWGLRGEAFF. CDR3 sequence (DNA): TGTGCCAGCAGTTGGGGGTTACGGGGTGAAGCTTTCTTT.

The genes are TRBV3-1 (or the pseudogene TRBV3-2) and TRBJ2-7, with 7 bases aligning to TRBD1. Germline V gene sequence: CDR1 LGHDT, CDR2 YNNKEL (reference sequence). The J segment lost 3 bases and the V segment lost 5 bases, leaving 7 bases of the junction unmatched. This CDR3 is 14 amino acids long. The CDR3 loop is CASSFRQGLYEQYF. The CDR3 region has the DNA TGTGCCAGCAGCTTTCGACAGGGTCTCTACGAGCAGTACTTC.

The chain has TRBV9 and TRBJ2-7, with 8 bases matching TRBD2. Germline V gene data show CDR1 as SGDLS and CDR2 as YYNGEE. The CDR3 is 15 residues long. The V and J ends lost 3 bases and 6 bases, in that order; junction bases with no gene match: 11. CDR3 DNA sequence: TGTGCCAGCAGCGCATATTTAGCGGGACTGGGCGAGCAGTACTTC. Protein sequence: CASSAYLAGLGEQYF. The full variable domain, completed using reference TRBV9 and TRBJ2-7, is DSGVTQTPKHLITATGQRVTLRCSPRSGDLSVYWYQQSLDQGLQFLIQYYNGEERAKGNILERFSAQQFPDLHSELNLSSLELGDSALYFCASSAYLAGLGEQYFGPGTRLTVT.

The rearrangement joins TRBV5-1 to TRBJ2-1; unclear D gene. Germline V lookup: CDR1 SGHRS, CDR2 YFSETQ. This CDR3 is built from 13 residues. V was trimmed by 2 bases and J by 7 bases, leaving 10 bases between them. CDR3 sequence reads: CASSFGRSNEQFF. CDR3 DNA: TGCGCCAGCAGCTTCGGCAGATCTAATGAGCAGTTCTTC.

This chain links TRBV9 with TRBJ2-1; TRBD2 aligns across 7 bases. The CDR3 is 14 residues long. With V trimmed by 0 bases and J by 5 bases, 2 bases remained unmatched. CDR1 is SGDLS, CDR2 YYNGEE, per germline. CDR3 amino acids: CASSVGLANNEQFF. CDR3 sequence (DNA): TGTGCCAGCAGCGTAGGACTAGCCAACAATGAGCAGTTCTTC.

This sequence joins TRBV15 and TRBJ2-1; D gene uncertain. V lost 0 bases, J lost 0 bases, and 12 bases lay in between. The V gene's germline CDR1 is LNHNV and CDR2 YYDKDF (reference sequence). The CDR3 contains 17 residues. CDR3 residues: CATSRDRKERSYNEQFF. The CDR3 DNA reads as TGTGCCACCAGCAGAGATCGGAAGGAGCGCTCCTACAATGAGCAGTTCTTC.

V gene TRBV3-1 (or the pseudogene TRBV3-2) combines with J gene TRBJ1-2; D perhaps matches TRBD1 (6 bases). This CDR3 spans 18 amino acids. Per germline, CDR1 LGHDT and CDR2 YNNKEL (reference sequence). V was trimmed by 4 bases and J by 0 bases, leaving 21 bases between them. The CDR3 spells CASSPETSQGLANYGYTF. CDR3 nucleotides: TGTGCCAGCAGCCCCGAGACTTCGCAGGGGTTGGCTAACTATGGCTACACCTTC.

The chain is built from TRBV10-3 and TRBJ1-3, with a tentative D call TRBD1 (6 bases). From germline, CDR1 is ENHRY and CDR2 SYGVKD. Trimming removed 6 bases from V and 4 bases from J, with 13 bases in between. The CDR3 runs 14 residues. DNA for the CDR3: TGTGCCATCAGCTTGGACAGTTTCGGAAACACCATATATTTT. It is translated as CAISLDSFGNTIYF.

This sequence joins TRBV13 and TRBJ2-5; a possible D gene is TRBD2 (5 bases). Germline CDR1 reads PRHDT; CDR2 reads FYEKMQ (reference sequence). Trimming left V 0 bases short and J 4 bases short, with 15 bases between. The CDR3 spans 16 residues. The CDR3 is CASSLGLGSGGETQYF. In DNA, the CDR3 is TGTGCCAGCAGCTTAGGTTTGGGGAGCGGCGGAGAGACCCAGTACTTC. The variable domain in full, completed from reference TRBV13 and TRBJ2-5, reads AAGVIQSPRHLIKEKRETATLKCYPIPRHDTVYWYQQGPGQDPQFLISFYEKMQSDKGSIPDRFSAQQFSDYHSELNMSSLELGDSALYFCASSLGLGSGGETQYFGPGTRLLVL.

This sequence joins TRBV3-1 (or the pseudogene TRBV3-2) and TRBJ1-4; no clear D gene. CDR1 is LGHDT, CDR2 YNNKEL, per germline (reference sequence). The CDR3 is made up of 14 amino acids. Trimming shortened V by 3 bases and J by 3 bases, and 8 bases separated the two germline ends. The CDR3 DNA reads TGTGCCAGCAGCCATCGGGGTTCTAATGAAAAACTGTTTTTT. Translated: CASSHRGSNEKLFF.

In DNA form, the CDR3 reads TGCGCCAGCAGCCTCAAGGCACATGGAAACATTCAGTACTTC. This encodes CASSLKAHGNIQYF. The chain couples TRBV5-1 to TRBJ2-4; no clear D gene. CDR1 and CDR2 from the germline V gene are SGHRS and YFSETQ. Deletions cut 4 bases from V and 6 bases from J, with 14 bases between. There are 14 residues in the CDR3. Full variable domain (outside the CDR3, taken from reference TRBV5-1 and TRBJ2-4): KAGVTQTPRYLIKTRGQQVTLSCSPISGHRSVSWYQQTPGQGLQFLFEYFSETQRNKGNFPGRFSGRQFSNSRSEMNVSTLELGDSALYLCASSLKAHGNIQYFGAGTRLSVL.

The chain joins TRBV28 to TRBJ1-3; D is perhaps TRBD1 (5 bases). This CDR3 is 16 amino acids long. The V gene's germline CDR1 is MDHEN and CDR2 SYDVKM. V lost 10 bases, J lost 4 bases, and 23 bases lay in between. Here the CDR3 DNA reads TGTGCCACCTTATACCAGGGACGCCGCGGGGGAAACACCATATATTTT. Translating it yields CATLYQGRRGGNTIYF.

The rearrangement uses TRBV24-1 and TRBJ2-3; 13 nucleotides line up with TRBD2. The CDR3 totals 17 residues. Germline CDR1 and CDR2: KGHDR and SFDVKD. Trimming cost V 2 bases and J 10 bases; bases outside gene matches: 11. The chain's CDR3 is CATSDSRTSGSYGPQYF. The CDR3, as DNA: TGTGCCACCAGTGATTCCAGGACTAGCGGGAGTTATGGACCGCAGTATTTT.

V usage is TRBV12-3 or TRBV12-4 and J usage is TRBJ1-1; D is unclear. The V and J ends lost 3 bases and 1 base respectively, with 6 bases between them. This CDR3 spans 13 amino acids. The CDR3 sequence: CASSFQRNTEAFF. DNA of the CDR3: TGTGCCAGCAGTTTCCAGAGGAACACTGAAGCTTTCTTT.

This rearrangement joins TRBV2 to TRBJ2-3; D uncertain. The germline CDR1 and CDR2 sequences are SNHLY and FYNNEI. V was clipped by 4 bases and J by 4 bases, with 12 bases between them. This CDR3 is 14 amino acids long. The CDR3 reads CASSGISLSDTQYF. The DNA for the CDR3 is TGTGCCAGCAGTGGTATTAGCCTGTCAGATACGCAGTATTTT.

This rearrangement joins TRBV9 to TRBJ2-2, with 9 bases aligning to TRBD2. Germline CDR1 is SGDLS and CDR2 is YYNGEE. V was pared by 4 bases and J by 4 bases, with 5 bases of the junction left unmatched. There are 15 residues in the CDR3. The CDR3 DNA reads TGTGCCAGCAGCTTTAGCGGGAGTGTCACCGGGGAGCTGTTTTTT. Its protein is CASSFSGSVTGELFF. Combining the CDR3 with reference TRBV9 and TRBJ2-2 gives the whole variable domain DSGVTQTPKHLITATGQRVTLRCSPRSGDLSVYWYQQSLDQGLQFLIQYYNGEERAKGNILERFSAQQFPDLHSELNLSSLELGDSALYFCASSFSGSVTGELFFGEGSRLTVL.

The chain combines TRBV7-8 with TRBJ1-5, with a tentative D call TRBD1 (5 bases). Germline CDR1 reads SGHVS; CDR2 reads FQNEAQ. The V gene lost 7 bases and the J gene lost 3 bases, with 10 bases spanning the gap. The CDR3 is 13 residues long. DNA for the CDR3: TGTGCCAGCAACCAGGGTCTCAATCAGCCCCAGCATTTT. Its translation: CASNQGLNQPQHF.

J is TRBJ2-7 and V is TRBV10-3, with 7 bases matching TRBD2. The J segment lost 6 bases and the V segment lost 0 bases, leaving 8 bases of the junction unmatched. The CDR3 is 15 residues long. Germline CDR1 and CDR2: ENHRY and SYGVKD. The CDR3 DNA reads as TGTGCCATCAGTGAGTCGGGGGGGACGAACTCCGAGCAGTACTTC. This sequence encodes CAISESGGTNSEQYF.

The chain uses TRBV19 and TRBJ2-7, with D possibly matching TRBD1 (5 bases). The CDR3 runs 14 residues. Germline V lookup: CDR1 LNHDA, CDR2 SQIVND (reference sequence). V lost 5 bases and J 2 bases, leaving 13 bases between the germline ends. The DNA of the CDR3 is TGTGCCAGTAGTCGGTCAGGGTCCCCCTACGAGCAGTACTTC. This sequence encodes CASSRSGSPYEQYF.

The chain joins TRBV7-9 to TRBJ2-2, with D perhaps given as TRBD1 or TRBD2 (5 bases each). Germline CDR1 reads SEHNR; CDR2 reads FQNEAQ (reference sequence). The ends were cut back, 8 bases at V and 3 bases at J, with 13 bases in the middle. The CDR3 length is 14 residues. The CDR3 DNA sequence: TGTGCCAGCGTTGGGGGTTCGGACACCGGGGAGCTGTTTTTT. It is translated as CASVGGSDTGELFF.

For the CDR3, the DNA is TGTGCCAGCAGGGGGGACAGGTTAAGGGGCTACACCTTC. Protein: CASRGDRLRGYTF. This sequence joins TRBV12-3 or TRBV12-4 and TRBJ1-2; the match to TRBD1 covers 8 bases. The CDR3 spans 13 residues. After removal of 6 bases from V and 8 bases from J, the junction contained 8 bases not matched to a gene.

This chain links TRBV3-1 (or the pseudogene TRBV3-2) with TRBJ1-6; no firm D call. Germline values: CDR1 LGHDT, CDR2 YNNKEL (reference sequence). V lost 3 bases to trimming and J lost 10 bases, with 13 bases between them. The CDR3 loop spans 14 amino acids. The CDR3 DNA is TGTGCCAGCAGCCAGGCGCATCAGAGATCACCCCTCCACTTT. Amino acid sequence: CASSQAHQRSPLHF.

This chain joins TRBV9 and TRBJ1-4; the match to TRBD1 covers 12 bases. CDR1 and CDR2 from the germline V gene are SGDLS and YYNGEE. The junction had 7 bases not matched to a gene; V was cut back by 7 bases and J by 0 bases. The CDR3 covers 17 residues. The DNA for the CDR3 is TGTGCCAGCGCGGGGACAGGGGGCTGGGCAACTAATGAAAAACTGTTTTTT. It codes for CASAGTGGWATNEKLFF.

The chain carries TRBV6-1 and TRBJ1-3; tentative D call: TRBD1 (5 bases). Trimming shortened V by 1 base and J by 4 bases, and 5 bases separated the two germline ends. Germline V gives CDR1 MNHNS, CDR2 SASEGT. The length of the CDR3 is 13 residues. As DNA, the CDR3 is TGTGCCAGCAGTGAAGAGGGGGGAAACACCATATATTTT. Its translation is CASSEEGGNTIYF.

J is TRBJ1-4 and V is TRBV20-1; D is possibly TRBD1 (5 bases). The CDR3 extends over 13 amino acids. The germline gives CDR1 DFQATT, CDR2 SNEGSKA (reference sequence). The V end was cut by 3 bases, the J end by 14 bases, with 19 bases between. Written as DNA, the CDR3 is TGCAGTGCTAGTTCGGCAGGGCAAAGTGGTCTGTTTTTT. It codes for CSASSAGQSGLFF.

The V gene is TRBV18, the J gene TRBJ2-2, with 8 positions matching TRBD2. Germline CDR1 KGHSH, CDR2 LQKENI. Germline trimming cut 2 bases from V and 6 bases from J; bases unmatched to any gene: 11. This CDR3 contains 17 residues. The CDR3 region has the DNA TGTGCCAGCTCACCAGCCCCAAGCGGGAGAATCGCCGGGGAGCTGTTTTTT. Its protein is CASSPAPSGRIAGELFF.